These 27 T cell receptor beta chains share one sample of origin, sequenced in a study of identical twins. TCRdb processed the 5' RACE reads anew with MiXCR; each CDR3 protein has one entry. The repertoire holds 1.5 million to 2 million distinct CDR3 sequences, more than 30% seen once, with more than 0.25% in the top ten. The sample was cord blood. Every receptor here comes from a newborn girl in good health.

The V call is TRBV20-1, the J call TRBJ2-4; possible D gene TRBD2, 6 bases. This CDR3 region has 14 residues. The germline V and J ends were trimmed by 6 bases and 1 base, with 13 bases remaining between them. The germline V gene has CDR1 DFQATT and CDR2 SNEGSKA (reference sequence). CDR3 in DNA: TGCAGTGCCCCGGGGGAGAGGGCCAAAAACATTCAGTACTTC. Translating it yields CSAPGERAKNIQYF.

This clonotype was seen repeatedly, ten times or more. The chain employs TRBV7-9 and TRBJ2-5; 7 bases are a match to TRBD2. The CDR3 spans 14 residues. V gave up 5 bases and J gave up 0 bases; unmatched junction bases: 3. Germline CDR1 reads SEHNR; CDR2 reads FQNEAQ (reference sequence). The CDR3 DNA is TGTGCCAGCAGCAGCGGGACGTACCAAGAGACCCAGTACTTC. Translating gives CASSSGTYQETQYF. The full variable domain, its missing parts supplied by reference TRBV7-9 and TRBJ2-5, is DTGVSQNPRHKITKRGQNVTFRCDPISEHNRLYWYRQTLGQGPEFLTYFQNEAQLEKSRLLSDRFSAERPKGSFSTLEIQRTEQGDSAMYLCASSSGTYQETQYFGPGTRLLVL.

This clonotype was counted only a few times. The chain combines TRBV3-1 with TRBJ2-5, with TRBD2 identical over 13 bases. Germline V lookup: CDR1 LGHDT, CDR2 YNNKEL (reference sequence). Germline trimming cut 4 bases from V and 11 bases from J; bases unmatched to any gene: 13. The CDR3 has 16 amino acids. The CDR3: CASSPRLAGGFNEQYF. The CDR3 DNA reads as TGTGCCAGCAGCCCCCGACTAGCGGGGGGTTTCAATGAGCAGTACTTC.

This clonotype was picked up a small number of times. The gene calls are TRBV20-1 and TRBJ2-1, with 7 bases fitting TRBD2. After removal of 6 bases from V and 14 bases from J, the junction contained 10 bases not matched to a gene. This CDR3 region has 11 residues. CDR1 is DFQATT, CDR2 SNEGSKA, per germline (reference sequence). Here the CDR3 DNA reads TGCAGTGCAGACCCCGGGACTAATAAGTTCTTC. Residues: CSADPGTNKFF.

The rearrangement links TRBV5-1 to TRBJ1-1; tentatively, D is TRBD1 (5 bases). Germline V gene data show CDR1 as SGHRS and CDR2 as YFSETQ. V was clipped by 7 bases and J by 6 bases, with 16 bases between them. The CDR3 is made up of 13 amino acids. The CDR3 region has the DNA TGCGCCAGCGGCCATGGGGGGATCGCTGAAGCTTTCTTT. Protein: CASGHGGIAEAFF.

This clonotype was observed once. CDR3: CSARDLTYGHNEQFF. CDR3 DNA sequence: TGCAGTGCTAGAGATCTCACCTACGGGCATAATGAGCAGTTCTTC. The V gene is TRBV20-1, the J gene TRBJ2-1; D unresolved. The CDR3 has 15 residues. Germline-derived CDR1 and CDR2 are DFQATT and SNEGSKA (reference sequence). The V and J ends lost 0 bases and 7 bases respectively, with 16 bases between them.

Remarks on this clonotype: Its ends do not fully match the called genes, so a read error is possible. The CDR3 bases are TGCAGTGTTAGATTACTGGGGCAGGGATGGGCCAAAAACATTCAGTACTTC. Protein product: CSVRLLGQGWAKNIQYF. V usage is TRBV20-1 and J usage is TRBJ2-4; D perhaps matches TRBD1 (5 bases). In germline, CDR1 is DFQATT, CDR2 SNEGSKA (reference sequence). This CDR3 comprises 17 residues.

V and J are TRBV4-1 and TRBJ1-4, with no clear D. The germline V gene has CDR1 MGHRA and CDR2 YSYEKL. The CDR3 has 17 amino acids. Trimming removed 1 base from V and 0 bases from J, with 12 bases in between. For the CDR3, the DNA is TGCGCCAGCAGCCAAGGACCCCGCGCAGCAACTAATGAAAAACTGTTTTTT. It is translated as CASSQGPRAATNEKLFF.

In this sample, this clonotype turned up many times. The chain has TRBV27 and TRBJ1-1, with D unresolved. Trimming took 6 bases from V and 1 from J, leaving 9 bases between them. CDR1 and CDR2 from the germline V gene are MNHEY and SMNVEV (reference sequence). This CDR3 is 13 amino acids long. Here the CDR3 DNA reads TGTGCCAGCAGCTTCGGTGGGAACACTGAAGCTTTCTTT. Protein: CASSFGGNTEAFF.

The V call is TRBV5-1, the J call TRBJ2-1; 7 bases are shared with TRBD2. V gave up 3 bases and J gave up 3 bases; unmatched junction bases: 9. There are 16 residues in the CDR3. Germline values: CDR1 SGHRS, CDR2 YFSETQ. CDR3 in amino acids: CASSSGLERGYNEQFF. The CDR3 DNA is TGCGCCAGCAGCTCTGGCTTGGAGCGGGGCTACAATGAGCAGTTCTTC.

This clonotype was recorded at least ten times. V gene TRBV29-1 combines with J gene TRBJ2-7, with D perhaps matching TRBD1 (6 bases). CDR3 length equals 12 residues. V lost 3 bases and J lost 6, with 12 bases in between. Germline-derived CDR1 and CDR2 are SQVTM and ANQGSEA. The CDR3, as DNA: TGCAGCGTTGAGACAGGATTTGGCGAGCAGTACTTC. Its protein product is CSVETGFGEQYF.

In this sample, this clonotype turned up a few times. V and J are TRBV4-1 and TRBJ2-4, with TRBD2 matching 7 bases. J gave up 1 base and V 0 bases, and 6 bases lay outside the gene matches. Germline V gene sequence: CDR1 MGHRA, CDR2 YSYEKL. The CDR3 sequence is 17 residues long. CDR3 loop: CASSQDGQGGAKNIQYF. In DNA form, the CDR3 reads TGCGCCAGCAGCCAAGATGGCCAGGGAGGGGCCAAAAACATTCAGTACTTC.

The sample holds a few counts of this clonotype. This chain joins TRBV7-9 and TRBJ1-1; perhaps TRBD1 as D (5 bases). The germline V and J ends were trimmed by 3 bases and 1 base, with 12 bases remaining between them. Germline CDR1 is SEHNR and CDR2 is FQNEAQ (reference sequence). This CDR3 has 15 amino acids. The CDR3 protein is CASSFGLRENTEAFF. CDR3 DNA: TGTGCCAGCAGCTTTGGTCTCAGGGAGAACACTGAAGCTTTCTTT.

V is TRBV27 and J is TRBJ2-7; 10 nucleotides match TRBD1. In germline, CDR1 is MNHEY, CDR2 SMNVEV (reference sequence). V lost 5 bases and J lost 3; bases outside the gene matches: 7. The CDR3 runs 15 residues. The chain's CDR3 is CASSLGTGAYYEQYF. As DNA, the CDR3 is TGTGCCAGCAGTCTCGGGACAGGGGCTTACTACGAGCAGTACTTC.

The V gene is TRBV5-1, the J gene TRBJ2-5, with a tentative D call TRBD2 (6 bases). The CDR3 extends over 19 amino acids. CDR1 SGHRS and CDR2 YFSETQ come from the germline V gene. V was cut by 4 bases and J by 5 bases, with 30 bases left in between. The CDR3 sequence: CASSVKFIGGPTIGETQYF. The DNA of the CDR3 is TGCGCCAGCAGCGTAAAATTTATCGGGGGACCCACAATCGGCGAGACCCAGTACTTC. Together with reference TRBV5-1 and TRBJ2-5, the CDR3 gives the full variable domain: KAGVTQTPRYLIKTRGQQVTLSCSPISGHRSVSWYQQTPGQGLQFLFEYFSETQRNKGNFPGRFSGRQFSNSRSEMNVSTLELGDSALYLCASSVKFIGGPTIGETQYFGPGTRLLVL.

This clonotype was detected a few times. V usage is TRBV18 and J usage is TRBJ2-1, with 11 bases identical to TRBD2. There are 15 residues in the CDR3. Germline CDR1 reads KGHSH; CDR2 reads LQKENI. Trimming took 5 bases from V and 7 from J; bases not matched to a gene: 7. This CDR3 is CASSGTSGPLNEQFF. CDR3 DNA sequence: TGTGCCAGCTCAGGGACTAGCGGCCCATTGAATGAGCAGTTCTTC.

The rearrangement uses TRBV6-5 and TRBJ1-4; TRBD1 matches at 8 bases. The CDR3 has 16 residues. Germline-derived CDR1 and CDR2 are MNHEY and SVGAGI. The junction had 0 bases not matched to a gene; V was cut back by 0 bases and J by 0 bases. As DNA, the CDR3 is TGTGCCAGCAGTTACTCACAGGGGGCAACTAATGAAAAACTGTTTTTT. This gives the protein CASSYSQGATNEKLFF.

The chain carries TRBV7-2 and TRBJ2-3; 8 bases align to TRBD2. The CDR3 extends over 17 amino acids. V lost 2 bases, J lost 2 bases, and 9 bases stayed unmatched. Germline-derived CDR1 and CDR2 are SGHTA and FQGNSA. The CDR3 loop reads CASSLWVAGSITDTQYF. For the CDR3, the DNA is TGTGCCAGCAGCTTATGGGTAGCGGGGTCCATCACAGATACGCAGTATTTT.

The chain links TRBV12-3 or TRBV12-4 to TRBJ2-3, with D tentatively TRBD1 or TRBD2 (5 bases each). The length of the CDR3 is 14 residues. Trimming took 5 bases from V and 4 from J, leaving 13 bases between them. The CDR3 DNA reads TGTGCCAGCAGTCTAACGGGGACCTCAGATACGCAGTATTTT. Protein product: CASSLTGTSDTQYF.

A remark on this clonotype: An end of the junction does not agree with germline; a read error may underlie this. V and J are TRBV5-1 and TRBJ2-1; possibly TRBD1 for D (6 bases). Germline V CDR1 and CDR2: SGHRS, YFSETQ. The CDR3 totals 14 residues. CDR3 coding DNA: TGCGCCGGCAGCGCGGACAGTACCTACAATGAGCAGTTCTTC. It is translated as CAGSADSTYNEQFF.

The genes are TRBV18 and TRBJ2-6; D may be TRBD2 (6 bases). The CDR3 runs to 16 residues. Germline assignment: CDR1 KGHSH and CDR2 LQKENI. Trimming cost V 2 bases and J 2 bases, with 10 bases left between them. For the CDR3, the DNA is TGTGCCAGCTCACCATTCTCGGGGGCTGGGGCCAACGTCCTGACTTTC. Translation: CASSPFSGAGANVLTF.

The chain joins TRBV4-1 to TRBJ2-5; 10 positions match TRBD2. Losses at the gene ends were 6 bases for V and 11 bases for J; bases not matched to a gene: 15. Germline assignment: CDR1 MGHRA and CDR2 YSYEKL. The CDR3 covers 15 residues. The CDR3 reads CASRPRAGGDYEQYF. DNA for the CDR3: TGCGCCAGCAGACCAAGAGCGGGGGGGGACTATGAGCAGTACTTC.

As to this clonotype: One base away lies a much larger clone, so this may be a sequencing read error. This chain links TRBV5-6 with TRBJ2-3; unclear D gene. The ends were cut back, 4 bases at V and 0 bases at J, with 9 bases in the middle. CDR1 SGHDT and CDR2 YYEEEE come from the germline V gene. There are 14 residues in the CDR3. CDR3 sequence reads: CASSIDASTDTQYF. The CDR3 DNA is TGTGCCAGCAGCATAGACGCTAGCACAGATACGCAGTATTTT. The full variable domain, rest sourced from reference TRBV5-6 and TRBJ2-3, is DAGVTQSPTHLIKTRGQQVTLRCSPKSGHDTVSWYQQALGQGPQFIFQYYEEEERQRGNFPDRFSGHQFPNYSSELNVNALLLGDSALYLCASSIDASTDTQYFGPGTRLTVL.

This clonotype was seen many times. The chain is built from TRBV3-1 and TRBJ2-1, with no clear D. V was clipped by 0 bases and J by 4 bases, with 7 bases between them. The germline gives CDR1 LGHDT, CDR2 YNNKEL (reference sequence). The CDR3 extends over 14 amino acids. Written as DNA, the CDR3 is TGTGCCAGCAGCCAAGATTATGGTTACAATGAGCAGTTCTTC. Amino acids: CASSQDYGYNEQFF.

The sample holds a few counts of this clonotype. CDR3 in amino acids: CASSQDTTSGVTGELFF. The CDR3 DNA reads as TGTGCCAGCAGCCAAGATACAACTAGCGGGGTCACCGGGGAGCTGTTTTTT. The chain couples TRBV4-2 to TRBJ2-2; 10 positions match TRBD2. Germline loops: CDR1 LGHNA, CDR2 YNFKEQ. The CDR3 extends over 17 amino acids. V lost 0 bases to trimming and J lost 4 bases; unmatched junction nucleotides: 5.

Comment on this clonotype: A much larger clone is a single base away; this may be a read error. V gene TRBV27 combines with J gene TRBJ2-1; D may correspond to TRBD1 or TRBD2 (5 bases each). Between the trimmed V and J ends, which lost 5 bases and 6 bases, there was a span of 11 bases. The CDR3 is made up of 13 amino acids. Germline V gene sequence: CDR1 MNHEY, CDR2 SMNVEV (reference sequence). The CDR3 DNA reads as TGTGCCAGCAGTCTCCACGGGGCCAATGAGCAGTTCTTC. It yields the protein CASSLHGANEQFF.

V is TRBV18 and J is TRBJ1-2, with 7 positions matching TRBD1. The CDR3 sequence is 13 residues long. Germline CDR1 and CDR2: KGHSH and LQKENI. The trim removed 3 bases at V and 13 bases at J, leaving 11 bases unmatched. The CDR3 DNA sequence: TGTGCCAGCTCACCCTCGACAGGGCCAGTTTTCACCTTC. This gives the protein CASSPSTGPVFTF.